The text below deals with one TCR beta chain. This specimen belongs to a study of PD-1 blockade in classical Hodgkin lymphoma. Assay: immunoSEQ multiplex PCR; the TCRdb copy retains only in-frame clones and omits some. There are roughly 28,000 clones in the sample; around nine tenths occur only once, and 6.5% to 7.5% lies in the top ten. CDR1 is MGHRA and CDR2 is YSYEKL in the germline V gene. CDR3 size: 12 residues. Trimming took 0 bases from V and 9 from J, leaving 5 bases between them. Every patient had relapsed following autologous stem cell transplantation, and cohorts differed in brentuximab vedotin exposure. Negative selection with magnets was how CD8+ T cells were isolated from the thawed PBMCs.

V usage is TRBV4-1 and J usage is TRBJ1-4; D gene ambiguous. The input for sequencing was CD8+ T cells from blood, taken at baseline. The receptor comes from a human donor with classical Hodgkin lymphoma. CDR3 residues: CASSQDTKKLFF. The CDR3 nucleotides read TGCGCCAGCAGCCAAGATACAAAAAAACTGTTTTTT.